This is a list of T cell receptor beta chains from one sample in a study of blood T cell repertoires in COVID-19. Sequenced by immunoSEQ multiplex PCR; TCRdb stores in-frame clones only, minus some. The table includes about 250,000 clones, around nine tenths detected once. Sequencing used peripheral blood. The receptor set was obtained from a woman in her forties who had recovered from COVID-19. Each CDR3 is given with its conserved first and last residue. Fields, in order: CDR3 DNA, CDR3 protein, J gene, V gene, D gene, CDR3 length, clone size. A D gene is named only where the DNA matches it firmly. Clone size, where shown, is once, few, many, or a class for clones that have expanded.

DNA: TGTGCCTGTCGGCGGTCCGGGCAGGGTCTCAACACCGGGGAGCTGTTTTTT
CDR3: CACRRSGQGLNTGELFF
J: TRBJ2-2
V: TRBV30
D: .
length: 17
size: .

DNA: TGTGCCAGCAGCTCCGCCCCGGGACAGGCCCTTCAGGACCCCTACGAGCAGTACTTC
CDR3: CASSSAPGQALQDPYEQYF
J: TRBJ2-7
V: TRBV5-5
D: TRBD1
length: 19
size: few

DNA: TGTGCCAGCAGCATCGGACTGAACAATGAGCAGTTCTTC
CDR3: CASSIGLNNEQFF
J: TRBJ2-1
V: TRBV11-2
D: .
length: 13
size: .

DNA: TGTGCCAGCTCACCACCTCCGGGAGAGACCCAGTACTTC
CDR3: CASSPPPGETQYF
J: TRBJ2-5
V: TRBV18
D: .
length: 13
size: .

DNA: TGTGCCAGCAGCGGACAGCCTAACTATGGCTACACCTTC
CDR3: CASSGQPNYGYTF
J: TRBJ1-2
V: TRBV6-5
D: .
length: 13
size: .

DNA: TGTGCCAGCAGTGACCTAGTGTTGAGGGCTTTCTTT
CDR3: CASSDLVLRAFF
J: TRBJ1-1
V: TRBV6-1
D: .
length: 12
size: .

DNA: TGTGCCACCAGTGATTGGAGCCCGGGAGAGCAGTTCTTC
CDR3: CATSDWSPGEQFF
J: TRBJ2-1
V: TRBV24-1
D: .
length: 13
size: few

DNA: TGTGCCAGCAGCTTGGAGGAGGCAGGAGGGAAAGGCTACACCTTC
CDR3: CASSLEEAGGKGYTF
J: TRBJ1-2
V: TRBV5-4
D: .
length: 15
size: .

DNA: TGTGCCAGCAGCTCCTCTAGACAGCTCATGAACACTGAAGCTTTCTTT
CDR3: CASSSSRQLMNTEAFF
J: TRBJ1-1
V: TRBV9
D: .
length: 16
size: once

DNA: TGTGCCAGTAGTCAACCGGGACTAGCGGGAGGGTTGATCTTC
CDR3: CASSQPGLAGGLIF
J: TRBJ2-1
V: TRBV19
D: TRBD2
length: 14
size: once

DNA: TGTGCCAGCAGTCACAAGAACACTGAAGCTTTCTTT
CDR3: CASSHKNTEAFF
J: TRBJ1-1
V: TRBV27
D: .
length: 12
size: .

DNA: TGTGCCAGTAGTATAGACCGGTCAGGGGCGTACACCGGGGAGCTGTTTTTT
CDR3: CASSIDRSGAYTGELFF
J: TRBJ2-2
V: TRBV19
D: .
length: 17
size: few

DNA: TGTGCCAGCTCACAGGGACTAGCGGGAGGAGAGACCCAGTACTTC
CDR3: CASSQGLAGGETQYF
J: TRBJ2-5
V: TRBV18
D: TRBD2
length: 15
size: .

DNA: TGTGCCAGCAGCCGCCCACGGTGGGGCGGAGGGGAAAAACTGTTTTTT
CDR3: CASSRPRWGGGEKLFF
J: TRBJ1-4
V: TRBV14
D: .
length: 16
size: .

DNA: TGTGCCAGCTCACCGTCCTCCGGGACAGCTACCGAGCAGTACTTC
CDR3: CASSPSSGTATEQYF
J: TRBJ2-7
V: TRBV18
D: TRBD1
length: 15
size: once

DNA: TGTGCCAGCAGCTTGATCAGGGGGCACGAGCAGTACTTC
CDR3: CASSLIRGHEQYF
J: TRBJ2-7
V: TRBV11-1
D: TRBD1
length: 13
size: few

DNA: TGCGCCAGCAGCGCGAGTGACGGACAGTACGAGCAGTACTTC
CDR3: CASSASDGQYEQYF
J: TRBJ2-7
V: TRBV5-1
D: .
length: 14
size: .